Sequencing of this T cell receptor beta chain was carried out in a study of blood T cell repertoires in COVID-19. Generated by immunoSEQ multiplex PCR, the TCRdb table keeps only in-frame clones and is missing some. This sample carries some 380,000 clones, roughly 90% of them seen once, and the ten largest clones take 5% to 8.5%. Per the germline V gene, CDR1 is DFQATT and CDR2 is SNEGSKA (reference sequence). The CDR3 is made up of 15 amino acids. Trimming at V came to 3 bases and at J to 4 bases, leaving 8 bases not matched to a gene. This TCR derives from a man younger than 30 with active or convalescent COVID-19. The sequencing input was peripheral blood. This sequence joins TRBV20-1 and TRBJ2-3, with 9 bases matching TRBD2. The chain's CDR3 is CSASPLAGRADTQYF. The CDR3 bases are TGCAGTGCTAGTCCTCTAGCGGGGAGGGCAGATACGCAGTATTTT.